These T cell receptor beta chains were read from a single sample in a study of blood T cell repertoires in COVID-19. Assay used: immunoSEQ multiplex PCR; TCRdb lists only in-frame clones, some missing. Found here are just over 300,000 clones, around 84% of them singletons; the top ten hold about 4.1%. Material for sequencing was PBMCs or T cells enriched from blood (not recorded which). The receptor set was obtained from a man younger than 45 who had recovered from COVID-19. CDR3s include the opening cysteine and the closing phenylalanine or tryptophan. The D gene is left open where the match is weak. Part of the rows lack a size; the others show once, few, many or a class for expanded clones.

clone size,J gene,D gene,V gene,CDR3 protein,CDR3 DNA
.,TRBJ2-7,.,TRBV29-1,CSVEIVHEQYF,TGCAGCGTGGAAATCGTCCACGAGCAGTACTTC
.,TRBJ2-7,.,TRBV5-8,CASSLPRLPGFNEQYF,TGTGCCAGCAGCTTGCCGCGCCTGCCGGGTTTCAACGAGCAGTACTTC
.,TRBJ1-1,TRBD1,TRBV29-1,CSVDKQGGTEAFF,TGCAGCGTTGACAAGCAGGGGGGCACTGAAGCTTTCTTT
.,TRBJ2-3,TRBD2,TRBV15,CATSSFRASGGYDTQYF,TGTGCCACCAGCTCCTTCCGGGCTAGCGGGGGATATGATACGCAGTATTTT
once,TRBJ1-1,.,TRBV7-2,CASSLGWQGITEAFF,TGTGCCAGCAGCTTAGGCTGGCAGGGGATCACTGAAGCTTTCTTT
.,TRBJ1-2,.,TRBV7-8,CASSFGLNYGYTF,TGTGCCAGCAGCTTTGGGCTTAACTATGGCTACACCTTC
.,TRBJ1-1,.,TRBV11-2,CASSLAGRGLNTEAFF,TGTGCCAGCAGCTTAGCAGGCCGGGGGTTGAACACTGAAGCTTTCTTT
.,TRBJ2-7,TRBD1,TRBV29-1,CSASGTGSYEQYF,TGCAGCGCGTCCGGGACAGGGTCCTACGAGCAGTACTTC
.,TRBJ2-1,.,TRBV9,CASSVGTGNNEQFF,TGTGCCAGCAGCGTAGGTACAGGGAACAATGAGCAGTTCTTC
.,TRBJ2-3,.,TRBV18,CASSPFSGETDTQYF,TGTGCCAGCTCACCATTTTCCGGGGAAACAGATACGCAGTATTTT
once,TRBJ1-1,.,TRBV19,CASSPVEVWGTEAFF,TGTGCCAGTAGCCCGGTGGAGGTGTGGGGCACTGAAGCTTTCTTT
.,TRBJ2-7,.,TRBV12-3/TRBV12-4,CASSFLRGYEQYF,TGTGCCAGCAGTTTTCTCAGGGGCTACGAGCAGTACTTC
.,TRBJ2-5,TRBD2,TRBV10-3,CAISESLAGEETQYF,TGTGCCATCAGTGAGTCTCTAGCGGGAGAAGAGACCCAGTACTTC
.,TRBJ1-1,.,TRBV4-1,CASSQNPELNTEAFF,TGCGCCAGCAGCCAAAACCCGGAGCTAAACACTGAAGCTTTCTTT
.,TRBJ1-1,.,TRBV5-1,CASSFRKPNTEAFF,TGCGCCAGCAGCTTCAGGAAACCGAACACTGAAGCTTTCTTT
.,TRBJ1-1,.,TRBV6-5,CAALAGDMNTEAFF,TGTGCCGCACTAGCAGGCGACATGAACACTGAAGCTTTCTTT
.,TRBJ2-1,TRBD1,TRBV14,CASSQEQGVYEQFF,TGTGCCAGCAGCCAAGAACAGGGGGTGTATGAGCAGTTCTTC
.,TRBJ2-7,TRBD1,TRBV6-1,CASSQVATGGGNEQYF,TGTGCCAGCAGTCAAGTCGCTACAGGGGGCGGGAACGAGCAGTACTTC
.,TRBJ2-7,.,TRBV12-5,CASGLVNSPYEQYF,TGTGCTAGTGGTTTGGTAAACAGTCCCTACGAGCAGTACTTC
.,TRBJ1-1,TRBD1,TRBV30,CAWNVQGAAFF,TGTGCCTGGAACGTACAGGGGGCCGCTTTCTTT
.,TRBJ1-1,.,TRBV27,CASSPRGRGITEAFF,TGTGCCAGCAGTCCGCGGGGGCGCGGGATAACTGAAGCTTTCTTT
.,TRBJ1-1,.,TRBV6-5,CASSSPRASNTEAFF,TGTGCCAGCAGTTCCCCCAGGGCTTCGAACACTGAAGCTTTCTTT
.,TRBJ2-1,.,TRBV19,CASNNRVGEQFF,TGTGCCAGTAATAACAGGGTAGGTGAGCAGTTCTTC
.,TRBJ2-7,TRBD2,TRBV10-2,CASSEPGLAEGSYEQYF,TGCGCCAGCAGTGAGCCGGGACTAGCGGAAGGATCCTACGAGCAGTACTTC
few,TRBJ1-4,.,TRBV10-2,CASKSTGLTTNEKLFF,TGCGCCAGCAAATCGACAGGTCTAACAACTAATGAAAAACTGTTTTTT
.,TRBJ1-1,.,TRBV6-6,CASSYSGDLNTEAFF,TGTGCCAGCAGTTACTCAGGAGATCTGAACACTGAAGCTTTCTTT
.,TRBJ2-1,.,TRBV12-5,CASGLYNNEQFF,TGTGCTAGTGGTTTGTATAACAATGAGCAGTTCTTC
.,TRBJ2-7,.,TRBV2,CASSEAPPRYEQYF,TGTGCCAGCAGTGAAGCCCCCCCTAGGTACGAGCAGTACTTC
.,TRBJ2-7,TRBD1,TRBV6-5,CASTPGQGTYEQYF,TGTGCCAGCACCCCGGGACAGGGTACCTACGAGCAGTACTTC
.,TRBJ1-3,.,TRBV2,CASSERGAGNTIYF,TGTGCCAGCAGTGAAAGGGGCGCTGGAAACACCATATATTTT